These 10 T cell receptor beta chains came from one sample sequenced in a study of response to subunit inactivated influenza vaccine. TCRdb re-called the RT-PCR reads with MiXCR, one entry per CDR3 protein. The sample yields hundreds of thousands of distinct CDR3 sequences, more than 15% seen once. The source material was CD4+ T cells sorted from PBMCs, sampled about 23 months after vaccination. These TCRs come from a man between 45 and 75 years old who received an inactivated influenza vaccine.

This clonotype was observed a handful of times. V gene TRBV7-9 combines with J gene TRBJ2-7; 9 bases map to TRBD1. Germline loops: CDR1 SEHNR, CDR2 FQNEAQ (reference sequence). This CDR3 contains 15 residues. V shed 5 bases, J shed 3 bases, and the junction held 8 bases outside the gene matches. This chain's CDR3 is CASSPNRGLNYEQYF. As DNA, the CDR3 is TGTGCCAGCAGCCCCAACAGGGGGCTAAACTACGAGCAGTACTTC.

This clonotype was seen more than once but under ten times. The V and J genes are TRBV12-3 or TRBV12-4 and TRBJ2-4; the match to TRBD2 covers 11 bases. With V trimmed by 6 bases and J by 7 bases, 5 bases remained unmatched. CDR3 length: 14 amino acids. Written as DNA, the CDR3 is TGTGCCAGCAGCCCCGCTAGCGGGGGGAACATTCAGTACTTC. It yields the protein CASSPASGGNIQYF.

The chain is built from TRBV4-3 and TRBJ1-4; D is perhaps TRBD1 (5 bases). This CDR3 comprises 16 residues. The V and J ends lost 1 base and 7 bases respectively, with 16 bases between them. Germline CDR1 LGHNA, CDR2 YSLEER. In DNA, the CDR3 is TGCGCCAGCAGCCAAGGGATTCTCCGGGACGGTGAAAAACTGTTTTTT. It translates to CASSQGILRDGEKLFF.

This clonotype came up a few times. The rearrangement uses TRBV4-3 and TRBJ1-1; D unclear. This CDR3 has 14 residues. Germline CDR1 reads LGHNA; CDR2 reads YSLEER. V was trimmed by 0 bases and J by 5 bases, leaving 10 bases between them. The CDR3 DNA is TGCGCCAGCAGCCAAGAGAAGGGAGGGACTGAAGCTTTCTTT. It specifies CASSQEKGGTEAFF.

V gene TRBV7-2 combines with J gene TRBJ1-4, with TRBD1 matching over 7 bases. The V gene end was trimmed by 5 bases and the J gene end by 3 bases; junction bases not matched to a gene: 6. Germline CDR1 SGHTA, CDR2 FQGNSA. CDR3 size: 15 residues. CDR3 residues: CASSPDRAPNEKLFF. Written as DNA, the CDR3 is TGTGCCAGCAGCCCCGACAGGGCCCCTAATGAAAAACTGTTTTTT.

This clonotype was seen a few times. The chain carries TRBV12-3 or TRBV12-4 and TRBJ2-1; 11 positions match TRBD1. V was pared by 6 bases and J by 12 bases, with 4 bases of the junction left unmatched. The CDR3 extends over 12 amino acids. CDR3 sequence reads: CASSQDRGRQFF. CDR3 nucleotides: TGTGCCAGCAGCCAGGACAGGGGGCGGCAGTTCTTC.

In its sample, this clonotype was seen a few times. The chain uses TRBV7-2 and TRBJ1-4, with a weak D call TRBD1 (5 bases). CDR1 is SGHTA, CDR2 FQGNSA, per germline. CDR3 length equals 15 residues. With 0 bases removed from V and 4 bases from J, the gap between germline ends came to 9 bases. The chain's CDR3 is CASSLAQGFNEKLFF. CDR3 coding DNA: TGTGCCAGCAGCTTAGCCCAGGGTTTTAATGAAAAACTGTTTTTT.

The rearrangement joins TRBV5-1 to TRBJ2-7, with a tentative D call TRBD1 (5 bases). CDR1 is SGHRS, CDR2 YFSETQ, per germline. Trimming took off 0 bases at V and 3 bases at J, with 13 bases between the two ends. This CDR3 region has 15 residues. The CDR3 protein is CASSLGSGQIYEQYF. Here the CDR3 DNA reads TGCGCCAGCAGCTTGGGTTCAGGGCAAATCTACGAGCAGTACTTC.

J is TRBJ2-5 and V is TRBV5-1; the D call may be TRBD1 or TRBD2 (6 bases each). Germline V gene sequence: CDR1 SGHRS, CDR2 YFSETQ. Trimming removed 1 base from V and 7 bases from J, with 17 bases in between. There are 15 residues in the CDR3. CDR3 in amino acids: CASSLKGGDRRTQYF. The CDR3 nucleotides read TGCGCCAGCAGCTTGAAGGGGGGAGACCGGCGGACCCAGTACTTC.

The chain links TRBV5-6 to TRBJ2-2; D remains ambiguous. Germline V gene data show CDR1 as SGHDT and CDR2 as YYEEEE. The CDR3 runs to 14 residues. The V end lost 1 base, the J end lost 4 bases, and 8 bases lay between the germline ends. As DNA, the CDR3 is TGTGCCAGCAGCTTGAGGGTGAGCACCGGGGAGCTGTTTTTT. Amino acids: CASSLRVSTGELFF.